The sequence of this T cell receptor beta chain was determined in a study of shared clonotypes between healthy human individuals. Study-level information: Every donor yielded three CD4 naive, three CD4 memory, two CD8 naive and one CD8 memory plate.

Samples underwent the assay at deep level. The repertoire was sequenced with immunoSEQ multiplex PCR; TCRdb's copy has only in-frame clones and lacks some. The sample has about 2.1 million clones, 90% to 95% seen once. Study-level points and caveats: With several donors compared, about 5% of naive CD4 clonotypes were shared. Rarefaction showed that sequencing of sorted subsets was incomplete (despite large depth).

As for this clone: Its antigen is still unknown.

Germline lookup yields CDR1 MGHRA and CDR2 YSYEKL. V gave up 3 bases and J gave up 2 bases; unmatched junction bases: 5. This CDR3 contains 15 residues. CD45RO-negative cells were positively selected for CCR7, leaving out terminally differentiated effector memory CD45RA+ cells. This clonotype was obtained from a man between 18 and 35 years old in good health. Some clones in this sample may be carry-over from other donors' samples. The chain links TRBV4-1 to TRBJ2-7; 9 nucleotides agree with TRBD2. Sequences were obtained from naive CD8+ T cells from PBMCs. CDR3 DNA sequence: TGCGCCAGCAGCCATTGGACTAGCGCTACCTACGAGCAGTACTTC. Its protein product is CASSHWTSATYEQYF.